This entry features one T cell receptor beta chain sequence. Seattle's enrolled individuals joined amid active infection and were then monitored longitudinally. The data stem from a study of blood T cell repertoires in COVID-19. At the level of the study: The United States, Italy and Spain were the sources of the acute and convalescent COVID-19 samples. The cDNA or gDNA used as material had been derived from T cells, B-cell-depleted T cells, or PBMCs.

Original data processing: The assay estimated nucleated cells by amplifying reference gene primers. The protocol was immunoSEQ multiplex PCR, while the TCRdb copy is restricted to in-frame clones and leaves out a portion. The V and J calls and clone size are taken from that table; D and trimming were inferred from the DNA. The table includes about 150,000 clones, around 81% detected once. The CDR3 extends over 14 amino acids. In germline, CDR1 is SGHRS, CDR2 YFSETQ. V gave up 0 bases and J gave up 5 bases; unmatched junction bases: 4. Sequenced material: peripheral blood. The receptor was derived from an elderly woman with COVID-19, enrolled during active disease. The chain carries TRBV5-1 and TRBJ1-2, with 7 nucleotides matching TRBD1. The CDR3 loop is CASSLAQGGYGYTF. The CDR3 bases are TGCGCCAGCAGCTTGGCTCAGGGGGGATATGGCTACACCTTC.